A single TCR beta chain is shown here with its context. Its specificity is not known. V gave up 7 bases and J gave up 7 bases; unmatched junction bases: 5. Germline V CDR1 and CDR2: SNHLY, FYNNEI. The CDR3 consists of 14 residues. 60 Vbeta and 13 Jbeta primers were used in PCR. Assay: immunoSEQ multiplex PCR; the TCRdb copy retains only in-frame clones and omits some. Of roughly 130,000 clones in the sample, roughly 82% are singletons; the top ten hold approximately 11%. This entry comes from a study of cytomegalovirus exposure and HLA in healthy donors. Study context: In an earlier analysis, 117 million unique TCR beta sequences were found from 150 million to 200 million T cells.

Findings and limits, study-wide: The analysis excluded some indistinguishable V segments, including TRBV6-2 and TRBV6-3. Among immune exposure information, only CMV serostatus was available.

Input material: PBMCs. The chain has TRBV2 and TRBJ1-4, with 11 bases that match TRBD1. This clonotype was sampled from a male donor in good health and CMV-seropositive. This chain's CDR3 is CASTLDRGREKLFF. CDR3 nucleotide sequence: TGTGCCAGCACCCTGGACAGGGGGCGTGAAAAACTGTTTTTT.